Below, one TCR beta chain is given with its context. TCRdb passed the RT-PCR reads through MiXCR, listing each CDR3 protein once. The sample includes more than 850,000 distinct CDR3 sequences, roughly 18% of them seen just once. The CDR3 consists of 16 residues. Per germline, CDR1 MGHRA and CDR2 YSYEKL. Germline trimming cut 4 bases from V and 5 bases from J; bases unmatched to any gene: 11. The sample is drawn from a study of patients and donors after allogeneic stem cell transplantation. The chain is built from TRBV4-1 and TRBJ1-5; TRBD1 agrees at 7 bases. The sequenced sample was blood, either unsorted or a sorted T cell fraction (not recorded which). The clonotype was recovered from a human donor who was either an allogeneic HSCT recipient or a stem cell or donor lymphocyte infusion donor (not recorded which). It is not recorded whose cells these are; they may come from a transplant donor. Written as DNA, the CDR3 is TGCGCCAGCAGCCCAGGGGGGGGCAGGGGAGATCAGCCCCAGCATTTT. Encoded protein: CASSPGGGRGDQPQHF.